The sample holds many counts of the clone carrying this T cell receptor (beta chain). These data are taken from a study of HIV-infected children after antiretroviral therapy interruption. As for the study in general: Four children interrupted treatment; four stayed on continuous treatment.

The treatment is: PENTA 11 planned treatment interruption arm or continuous ART arm. Naive CD4+ CD45RA+ CD45RO- T cells were FACS-sorted from thawed PBMCs. RNA-based 3' RACE libraries used unique molecular identifiers. One entry per CDR3 protein, called by TCRdb with MiXCR from the 3' RACE reads. The sample shows 40,000 or so distinct CDR3 sequences, about 6% of them seen only once. Germline V gene sequence: CDR1 KGHDR, CDR2 SFDVKD. The germline V and J ends were trimmed by 5 bases and 5 bases, with 5 bases remaining between them. The CDR3 is 11 amino acids. The receptor's source is a pool of human donors with HIV. Sequenced material: CD45RA+ CD4+ T cells from PBMCs, pooled from several time points, taken from a donor given antiretroviral therapy, either interrupted or continuous. The subset here: naive CD4+ CD45RA+ CD45RO- T cells. The chain has TRBV24-1 and TRBJ1-2, with D perhaps matching TRBD1 (5 bases). CDR3 bases: TGTGCCACCAGTGCAGGGTATGGCTACACCTTC. Amino acids: CATSAGYGYTF.